These 18 T cell receptor beta chains were sequenced from one sample in a study of T-cell reconstitution after alpha-beta-depleted transplantation in children. Using unique molecular identifiers, the investigators prepared the TCRbeta library. TCRdb re-analysed the PCR reads in MiXCR, keeping a single row per CDR3 protein. This sample has about a million distinct CDR3 sequences, with about 29% found just once. Specimen: PBMCs, mostly from graft donor cells, collected 360 days after TCRalphabeta/CD19-depleted stem cell transplant. The receptors derive from a boy younger than two who had a stem cell transplant for SCID, so the T cells may come from the graft donor.

The genes are TRBV20-1 and TRBJ2-3; 15 nucleotides line up with TRBD2. The CDR3 is 18 amino acids. V lost 3 bases to trimming and J lost 0 bases; unmatched junction nucleotides: 7. From germline, CDR1 is DFQATT and CDR2 SNEGSKA (reference sequence). The CDR3 DNA reads as TGCAGTGCTAGTCCCGGGACTAGCGGGGGGCCGAGCACAGATACGCAGTATTTT. Translating it yields CSASPGTSGGPSTDTQYF.

V and J are TRBV9 and TRBJ2-3, with TRBD2 matching 7 bases. Losses at the gene ends were 4 bases for V and 2 bases for J; bases not matched to a gene: 4. The CDR3 loop spans 14 amino acids. Per germline, CDR1 SGDLS and CDR2 YYNGEE. The CDR3 sequence is CASSILAFTDTQYF. The CDR3 DNA reads as TGTGCCAGCAGCATACTAGCGTTCACAGATACGCAGTATTTT.

This clonotype was counted at least ten times. The chain uses TRBV20-1 and TRBJ1-1; possible D gene TRBD1, 5 bases. CDR1 is DFQATT, CDR2 SNEGSKA, per germline (reference sequence). V dropped 6 bases and J dropped 7 bases, with 21 bases sitting between them. The CDR3 length is 14 residues. CDR3 coding DNA: TGCAGTGCCCTTGCGGGACTCAGGGTGGATGAAGCTTTCTTT. Protein product: CSALAGLRVDEAFF.

This clonotype was found a few times. The V and J genes are TRBV29-1 and TRBJ2-1, with D perhaps given as TRBD1 or TRBD2 (5 bases each). V lost 7 bases to trimming and J lost 4 bases, with 17 bases between them. The CDR3 has 14 amino acids. Per germline, CDR1 SQVTM and CDR2 ANQGSEA. This CDR3 reads CSGVGTEIYNEQFF. The CDR3 nucleotides are TGCAGCGGGGTTGGGACGGAAATATACAATGAGCAGTTCTTC.

The chain uses TRBV10-3 and TRBJ1-2; 10 bases align to TRBD1. Per germline, CDR1 ENHRY and CDR2 SYGVKD. The CDR3 length is 16 residues. Losses at the gene ends were 6 bases for V and 5 bases for J; bases not matched to a gene: 12. As DNA, the CDR3 is TGTGCCATCAGATCAGCCCCCGGGACAGGGGTATATGGCTACACCTTC. Translation gives CAIRSAPGTGVYGYTF.

V is TRBV11-2 and J is TRBJ2-1; 12 nucleotides match TRBD1. Germline loops: CDR1 SGHAT, CDR2 FQNNGV. There are 16 residues in the CDR3. J lost 13 bases, V lost 6 bases, and 16 bases had no gene match. Here the CDR3 reads CASRPNRDRGRKGQFF. As DNA, the CDR3 is TGTGCCAGCAGGCCTAACCGGGACAGGGGGCGCAAAGGTCAGTTCTTC.

This clonotype appeared a few times. DNA for the CDR3: TGCAGCGTTGAAGGGCGACTAACTAGCAGAGAGACCCAGTACTTC. Translation gives CSVEGRLTSRETQYF. The J gene is TRBJ2-5, the V gene TRBV29-1, with D maybe TRBD2 (6 bases). Trimming took off 1 base at V and 4 bases at J, with 16 bases between the two ends. This CDR3 has 15 amino acids. Germline CDR1 is SQVTM and CDR2 is ANQGSEA.

The CDR3 protein is CASSFLQGEHYNSPLHF. As DNA, the CDR3 is TGTGCCAGCAGCTTCTTGCAGGGGGAGCACTATAATTCACCCCTCCACTTT. The V and J genes are TRBV5-8 and TRBJ1-6, with TRBD1 matching 7 bases. The trim removed 2 bases at V and 3 bases at J, leaving 8 bases unmatched. The germline V gene has CDR1 SGHTS and CDR2 YDEGEE. The CDR3 consists of 17 residues.

Only a few counts were recorded for this clonotype. V gene TRBV5-1 combines with J gene TRBJ2-3, with D perhaps TRBD1 or TRBD2 (5 bases each). Trimming took 5 bases from V and 1 from J, leaving 14 bases between them. The germline V gene encodes CDR1 SGHRS and CDR2 YFSETQ. There are 15 residues in the CDR3. This CDR3 is CASSWGTVGTDTQYF. CDR3 nucleotides: TGCGCCAGCAGTTGGGGGACGGTAGGCACAGATACGCAGTATTTT.

This sequence joins TRBV20-1 and TRBJ2-2; 7 bases agree with TRBD2. Germline trimming cut 6 bases from V and 5 bases from J; bases unmatched to any gene: 9. Germline assignment: CDR1 DFQATT and CDR2 SNEGSKA (reference sequence). CDR3 size: 14 residues. CDR3 loop: CSARSGARTGELFF. The CDR3 nucleotides read TGCAGTGCCAGAAGCGGGGCGCGAACCGGGGAGCTGTTTTTT.

This clonotype was counted many times. The chain recombines TRBV4-1 with TRBJ2-3, with 7 positions matching TRBD1. Trimming at V came to 3 bases and at J to 0 bases, leaving 6 bases not matched to a gene. Germline assignment: CDR1 MGHRA and CDR2 YSYEKL. The CDR3 has 16 residues. The CDR3 DNA sequence: TGCGCCAGCAGCCACCCGTCACAGGGGAGCACAGATACGCAGTATTTT. Encoded protein: CASSHPSQGSTDTQYF.

The rearrangement joins TRBV18 to TRBJ1-1, with 9 positions matching TRBD1. With V trimmed by 4 bases and J by 5 bases, 5 bases remained unmatched. Looked up from germline, CDR1 is KGHSH and CDR2 is LQKENI. The CDR3 sequence is 14 residues long. CDR3 nucleotides: TGTGCCAGCTCACAGACAGGGGGTCTTACTGAAGCTTTCTTT. This gives the protein CASSQTGGLTEAFF.

The chain employs TRBV4-2 and TRBJ2-7; D is unclear. CDR1 is LGHNA, CDR2 YNFKEQ, per germline. Trimming cost V 0 bases and J 5 bases, with 2 bases left between them. The CDR3 is 11 residues long. The CDR3 sequence is CASSQDDEQYF. CDR3 in DNA: TGTGCCAGCAGCCAAGATGACGAGCAGTACTTC.

This clonotype was seen only a few times. The chain carries TRBV6-1 and TRBJ2-7; the D call may be TRBD1 or TRBD2 (5 bases each). Germline values: CDR1 MNHNS, CDR2 SASEGT. V dropped 4 bases and J dropped 6 bases, with 16 bases sitting between them. The CDR3 is 14 amino acids. The chain's CDR3 is CASSGTGRSGEQYF. The CDR3 bases are TGTGCCAGCAGTGGAACGGGACGGTCGGGCGAGCAGTACTTC.

This clonotype showed up just a few times. The chain uses TRBV27 and TRBJ1-2; TRBD1 might be the D (6 bases). The CDR3 runs 15 residues. Germline V lookup: CDR1 MNHEY, CDR2 SMNVEV (reference sequence). Trimming stripped 4 bases from V and 5 bases from J, with 17 bases between. The CDR3 region is CASSWVGGRLYGYTF. CDR3 sequence (DNA): TGTGCCAGCAGTTGGGTAGGGGGGCGATTATATGGCTACACCTTC.

CDR3 sequence (DNA): TGCAGTCCCGAGTTGTCAGATACGCAGTATTTT. It specifies CSPELSDTQYF. This chain links TRBV20-1 with TRBJ2-3, with no clear D. Germline CDR1 and CDR2: DFQATT and SNEGSKA (reference sequence). This CDR3 spans 11 amino acids. V was clipped by 8 bases and J by 4 bases, with 10 bases between them.

Concerning this clonotype itself: Without the conserved terminal phenylalanine or tryptophan, this CDR3 likely stems from a read error. The chain joins TRBV12-3 or TRBV12-4 to TRBJ2-7, with a tentative D call TRBD1 (5 bases). This CDR3 comprises 10 residues. CDR3 in amino acids: CGGRSYEQYL. The CDR3 coding sequence is TGTGGGGGCCGGTCCTACGAGCAGTACCTC.

This clonotype was found a few times. CDR3: CASAGFSNQPQHF. CDR3 DNA: TGTGCCAGCGCCGGGTTTAGCAATCAGCCCCAGCATTTT. This sequence joins TRBV7-2 and TRBJ1-5; D not resolved. V lost 8 bases and J 0 bases, leaving 8 bases between the germline ends. Germline V CDR1 and CDR2: SGHTA, FQGNSA. The CDR3 runs 13 residues.